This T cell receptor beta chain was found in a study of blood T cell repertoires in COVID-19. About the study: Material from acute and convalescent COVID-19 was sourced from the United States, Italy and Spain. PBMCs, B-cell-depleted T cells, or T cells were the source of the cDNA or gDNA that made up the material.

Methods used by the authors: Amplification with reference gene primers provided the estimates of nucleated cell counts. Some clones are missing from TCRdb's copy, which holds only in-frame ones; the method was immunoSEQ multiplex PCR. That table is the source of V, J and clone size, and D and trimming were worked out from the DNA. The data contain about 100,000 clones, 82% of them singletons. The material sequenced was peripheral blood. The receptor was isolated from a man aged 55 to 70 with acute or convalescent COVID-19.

Here the CDR3 DNA reads TGCGCCAGCAGCTTCTACGGGACAGGGACAGAAGCTTTCTTT. Protein: CASSFYGTGTEAFF. V is TRBV5-1 and J is TRBJ1-1; TRBD1 agrees at 9 bases. The J segment lost 8 bases and the V segment lost 2 bases, leaving 7 bases of the junction unmatched. The V gene's germline CDR1 is SGHRS and CDR2 YFSETQ. This CDR3 is built from 14 residues.